This T cell receptor beta chain derives from a study of cytomegalovirus exposure and HLA in healthy donors. 13 Jbeta primers and 60 Vbeta primers were used for the PCR. Sequenced by immunoSEQ multiplex PCR; TCRdb stores in-frame clones only, minus some. The ten top clones account for 4.5% to 6%, within a sample of roughly 75,000 clones. Sequenced sample: PBMCs. The sequence came from a man in his forties in good health and CMV-seronegative.

For the CDR3, the DNA is TGCGCCAGCAGCCAAAATTTGAGGGGGGGCGAGACCCAGTACTTC. Translation: CASSQNLRGGETQYF. The V call is TRBV4-3, the J call TRBJ2-5; perhaps TRBD2 as D (7 bases). The length of the CDR3 is 15 residues. V was trimmed by 2 bases and J by 5 bases, leaving 15 bases between them. Germline CDR1 is LGHNA and CDR2 is YSLEER.